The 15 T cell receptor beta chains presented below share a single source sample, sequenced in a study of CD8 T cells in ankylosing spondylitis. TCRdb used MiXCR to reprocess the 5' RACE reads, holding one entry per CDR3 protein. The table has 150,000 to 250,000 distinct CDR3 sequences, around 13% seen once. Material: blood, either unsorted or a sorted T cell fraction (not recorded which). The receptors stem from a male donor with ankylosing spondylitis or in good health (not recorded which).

The CDR3 DNA sequence: TGTGCCAGCAGCCATGCGACCCAAGAGACCCAGTACTTC. Translation gives CASSHATQETQYF. The genes are TRBV27 and TRBJ2-5; no definite D call. The V end was cut by 6 bases, the J end by 1 base, with 9 bases between. Germline V gene lookup returns CDR1 MNHEY and CDR2 SMNVEV (reference sequence). The CDR3 spans 13 residues.

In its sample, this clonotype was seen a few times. CDR3 region: CASSEAPGTSEAFF. CDR3 in DNA: TGTGCCAGCAGTGAAGCACCGGGAACCTCTGAAGCTTTCTTT. This sequence joins TRBV6-1 and TRBJ1-1; no clear D gene. Germline CDR1 and CDR2: MNHNS and SASEGT. V was pared by 0 bases and J by 6 bases, with 11 bases between. The CDR3 runs 14 residues.

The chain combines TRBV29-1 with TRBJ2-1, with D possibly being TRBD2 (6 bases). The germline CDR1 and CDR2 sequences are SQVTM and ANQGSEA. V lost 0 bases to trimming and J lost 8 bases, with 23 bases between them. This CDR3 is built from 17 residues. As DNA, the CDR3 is TGCAGCGTTGAAGAAACTCCCGGGACTCCCGCCTCCGATGAGCAGTTCTTC. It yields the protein CSVEETPGTPASDEQFF.

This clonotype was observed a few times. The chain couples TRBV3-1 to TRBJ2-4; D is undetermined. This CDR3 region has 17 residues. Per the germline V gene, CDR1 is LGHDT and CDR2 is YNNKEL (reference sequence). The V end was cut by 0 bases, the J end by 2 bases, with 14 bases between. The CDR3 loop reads CASSQDKVVMTKNIQYF. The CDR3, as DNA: TGTGCCAGCAGCCAAGATAAGGTGGTTATGACCAAAAACATTCAGTACTTC.

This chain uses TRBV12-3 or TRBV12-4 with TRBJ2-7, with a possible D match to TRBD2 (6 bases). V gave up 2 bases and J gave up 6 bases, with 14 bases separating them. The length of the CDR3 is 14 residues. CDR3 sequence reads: CASSLISGELEQYF. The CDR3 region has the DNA TGTGCCAGCAGTTTAATCTCGGGAGAGCTCGAGCAGTACTTC.

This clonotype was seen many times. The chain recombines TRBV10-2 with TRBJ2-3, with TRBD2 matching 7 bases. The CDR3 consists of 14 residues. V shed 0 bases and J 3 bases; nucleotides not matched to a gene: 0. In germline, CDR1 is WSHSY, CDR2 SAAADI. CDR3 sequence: CASSESGGTDTQYF. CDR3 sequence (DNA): TGCGCCAGCAGTGAGTCCGGGGGGACAGATACGCAGTATTTT.

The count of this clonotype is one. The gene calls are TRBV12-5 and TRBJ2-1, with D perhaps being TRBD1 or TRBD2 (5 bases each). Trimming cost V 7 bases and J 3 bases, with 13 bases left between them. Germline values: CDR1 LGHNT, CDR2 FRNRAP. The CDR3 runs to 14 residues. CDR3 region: CASDRGINYNEQFF. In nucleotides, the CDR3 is TGTGCTAGTGATCGGGGCATAAACTACAATGAGCAGTTCTTC.

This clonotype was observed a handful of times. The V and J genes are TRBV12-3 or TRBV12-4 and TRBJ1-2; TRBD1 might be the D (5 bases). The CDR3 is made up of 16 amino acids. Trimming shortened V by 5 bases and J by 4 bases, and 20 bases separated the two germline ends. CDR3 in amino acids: CASSLRISGTVYGYTF. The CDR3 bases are TGTGCCAGCAGTCTTCGAATCTCCGGGACTGTCTATGGCTACACCTTC.

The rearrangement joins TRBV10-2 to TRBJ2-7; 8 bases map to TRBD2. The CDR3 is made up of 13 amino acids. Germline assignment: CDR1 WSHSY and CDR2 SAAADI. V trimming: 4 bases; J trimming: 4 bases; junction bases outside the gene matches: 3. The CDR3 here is CASSGGLGYEQYF. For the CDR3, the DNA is TGCGCCAGCAGTGGGGGACTAGGTTACGAGCAGTACTTC.

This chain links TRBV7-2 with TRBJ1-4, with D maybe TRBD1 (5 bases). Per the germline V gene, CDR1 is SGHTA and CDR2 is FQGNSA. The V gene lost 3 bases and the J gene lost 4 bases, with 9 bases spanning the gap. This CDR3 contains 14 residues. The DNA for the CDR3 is TGTGCCAGCAGCTTGGACATGAATAATGAAAAACTGTTTTTT. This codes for CASSLDMNNEKLFF.

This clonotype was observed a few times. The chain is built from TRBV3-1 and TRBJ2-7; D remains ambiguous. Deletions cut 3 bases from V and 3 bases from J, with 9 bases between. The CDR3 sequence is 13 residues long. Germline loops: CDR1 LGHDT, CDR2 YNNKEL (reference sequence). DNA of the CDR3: TGTGCCAGCAGCCATTTGGCCTTCTACGAGCAGTACTTC. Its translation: CASSHLAFYEQYF.

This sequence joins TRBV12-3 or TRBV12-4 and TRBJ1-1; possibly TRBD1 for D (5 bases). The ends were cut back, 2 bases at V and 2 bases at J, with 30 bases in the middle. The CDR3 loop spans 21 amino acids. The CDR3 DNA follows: TGTGCCAGCAGTTTAAAGATGGGACGCCTTACCCATGGGCGGGCCAACACTGAAGCTTTCTTT. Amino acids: CASSLKMGRLTHGRANTEAFF.

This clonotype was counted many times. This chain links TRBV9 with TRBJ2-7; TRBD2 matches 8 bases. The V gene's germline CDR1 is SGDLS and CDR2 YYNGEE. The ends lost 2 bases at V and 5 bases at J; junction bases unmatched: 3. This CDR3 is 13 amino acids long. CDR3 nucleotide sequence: TGTGCCAGCAGCGTTCTTAGCGGGGACGAGCAGTACTTC. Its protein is CASSVLSGDEQYF.

The CDR3 loop is CASSLGRRRYGYTF. As DNA, the CDR3 is TGCGCCAGCAGCTTGGGCAGGAGACGCTATGGCTACACCTTC. The J gene is TRBJ1-2, the V gene TRBV5-1; D remains ambiguous. This CDR3 contains 14 residues. Deletions cut 0 bases from V and 4 bases from J, with 10 bases between. From germline, CDR1 is SGHRS and CDR2 YFSETQ.

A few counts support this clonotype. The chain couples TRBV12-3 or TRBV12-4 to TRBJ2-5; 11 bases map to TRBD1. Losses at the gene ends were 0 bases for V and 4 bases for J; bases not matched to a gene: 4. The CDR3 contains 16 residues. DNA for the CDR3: TGTGCCAGCAGTTTAGCGAGGACAGGGGGCTTAGAGACCCAGTACTTC. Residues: CASSLARTGGLETQYF.